These T cell receptor beta chains were read from a single sample in a study of cytomegalovirus exposure and HLA in healthy donors. Sequenced by immunoSEQ multiplex PCR; TCRdb stores in-frame clones only, minus some. The sample has 150,000 to 200,000 clones; about 80% are singletons. Sequenced material: PBMCs. The receptors originated from a man between 18 and 29 years old in good health and CMV-seropositive. The CDR3 runs from the conserved cysteine through the conserved F or W. D genes are given only for firm matches. Size is stated for part of the rows, as once, few or many counts, or as a class when the clone is expanded.

>TRBJ1-2|NA|NA|TRBV11-2
TGTGCCAGCAGGAAAACAGGGATCTATGGCTACACCTTC
CASRKTGIYGYTF
>TRBJ1-1|TRBD1|once|TRBV6-6
TGTGCCAGCAGCTATAGACAGGGGCTGAACGCTGAAGCTTTCTTT
CASSYRQGLNAEAFF
>TRBJ1-5|NA|NA|TRBV19
TGTGCCAGTAGTGCGACAGTCTCGGGTAGCAATCAGCCCCAGCATTTT
CASSATVSGSNQPQHF
>TRBJ2-1|TRBD2|NA|TRBV4-1
TGCGCCAGCAGCCGGTCCGGGACTAGCGGGGGGCGGGCCTCCAATGAGCAGTTCTTC
CASSRSGTSGGRASNEQFF
>TRBJ2-3|TRBD2|NA|TRBV5-4
TGTGCCAGCAGCTCTGGACTAGCGGGGGGCTATACGCAGTATTTT
CASSSGLAGGYTQYF
>TRBJ2-7|NA|NA|TRBV6-6
TGTGCCAGCAGTCGGCGGGGTACCTACGAGCAGTACTTC
CASSRRGTYEQYF
>TRBJ1-2|TRBD1|NA|TRBV5-1
TGCGCCAGCAGCCCGACAGGGGGCCTCTATGGCTACACCTTC
CASSPTGGLYGYTF
>TRBJ2-5|NA|NA|TRBV11-1
TGTGCCAGCAGCTTAGCCAGGGGCGAACAAGAGACCCAGTACTTC
CASSLARGEQETQYF
>TRBJ2-2|TRBD1|NA|TRBV5-8
TGTGCCAGCAGCCGAGGGACAGCCGGGGAGCTGTTTTTT
CASSRGTAGELFF
>TRBJ1-1|NA|NA|TRBV19
TGTGCCAGTAGTATGCGGGGTCCGGACACTGAAGCTTTCTTT
CASSMRGPDTEAFF
>TRBJ2-7|NA|NA|TRBV19
TGTGCCAGTAGTATGACAGGCTACGAGCAGTACTTC
CASSMTGYEQYF
>TRBJ2-2|TRBD2|NA|TRBV7-2
TGTGCCAGCAGCGTTAGCGGGGGGGTTACCGGGGAGCTGTTTTTT
CASSVSGGVTGELFF
>TRBJ1-5|NA|NA|TRBV19
TGTGCCAGTAGTCCAACGACAGGCGGCAATCAGCCCCAGCATTTT
CASSPTTGGNQPQHF
>TRBJ1-2|NA|NA|TRBV5-4
TGTGCCAGCAGCTTGGAGGCCGCAGGAGGCTATGGCTACACCTTC
CASSLEAAGGYGYTF
>TRBJ2-2|NA|NA|TRBV5-1
TGCGCCAGCAGCTTAAGTTGGTCGGACACCGGGGAGCTGTTTTTT
CASSLSWSDTGELFF
>TRBJ1-2|NA|once|TRBV28
TGTGCCAGCAGTTCCCCCGGACAGACCCGCTATGGCTACACCTTC
CASSSPGQTRYGYTF
>TRBJ2-1|TRBD1|NA|TRBV19
TGTGCCAGTAGTATAGGGGACAGGACGTACAATGAGCAGTTCTTC
CASSIGDRTYNEQFF
>TRBJ1-2|NA|NA|TRBV6-1
TGTGCCAGCGGACTTCTGGGCGGCGGCTACACCTTC
CASGLLGGGYTF